A single T cell receptor beta chain is shown here with its context. V shed 3 bases and J shed 6 bases, with 15 bases lying between them. Germline lookup yields CDR1 SEHNR and CDR2 FQNEAQ (reference sequence). This CDR3 is built from 15 residues. The entry originates in a study of blood T cell repertoires in COVID-19. Overall study: Collection of acute and convalescent COVID-19 samples took place in the United States, Italy and Spain. T cells, B-cell-depleted T cells, or PBMCs provided the cDNA or gDNA that served as material.

In the original analysis: Estimation of nucleated cell counts relied on the amplification of reference gene primers. Sequencing was performed with immunoSEQ multiplex PCR; in TCRdb, only in-frame clones are kept and a portion is missing. Clone size and the V and J calls come from that table; the DNA yielded D and trimming. The profile shows 200,000 to 300,000 clones, 88% of them singletons. The TCR sequence derives from a woman aged 25 to 39 with acute or convalescent COVID-19. Sequencing was carried out using peripheral blood. The V call is TRBV7-9, the J call TRBJ2-1, with a tentative D call TRBD2 (5 bases). As DNA, the CDR3 is TGTGCCAGCAGCTTGGGTGAGGGCCTCACCAATGAGCAGTTCTTC. This sequence encodes CASSLGEGLTNEQFF.